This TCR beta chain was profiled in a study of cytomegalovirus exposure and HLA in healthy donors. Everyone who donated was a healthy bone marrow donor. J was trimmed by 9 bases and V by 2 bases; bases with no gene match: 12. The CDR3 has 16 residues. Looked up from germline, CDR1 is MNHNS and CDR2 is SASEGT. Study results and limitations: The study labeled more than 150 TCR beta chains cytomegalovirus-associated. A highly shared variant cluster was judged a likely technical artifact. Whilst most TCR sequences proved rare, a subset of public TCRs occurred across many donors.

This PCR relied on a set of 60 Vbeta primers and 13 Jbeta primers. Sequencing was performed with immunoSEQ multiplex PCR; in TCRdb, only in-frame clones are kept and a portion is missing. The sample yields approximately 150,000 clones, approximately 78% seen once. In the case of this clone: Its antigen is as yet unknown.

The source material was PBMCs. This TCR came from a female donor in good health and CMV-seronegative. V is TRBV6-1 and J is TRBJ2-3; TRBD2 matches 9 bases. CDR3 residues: CASSEYVAGEGRTQYF. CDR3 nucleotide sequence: TGTGCCAGCAGTGAATATGTAGCGGGAGAAGGAAGGACGCAGTATTTT.